The 9 T cell receptor beta chains below were found in one sample sequenced in a study of OX40 agonist ivuxolimab in advanced cancers. Assay used: immunoSEQ multiplex PCR; TCRdb lists only in-frame clones, some missing. The sample consists of approximately 66,000 clones, about 87% of them appearing once. The sequences come from CD4+ or CD8+ T cells sorted from blood, collected in a trial of the OX40 agonist ivuxolimab. The receptors come from an adult with an advanced solid tumor such as melanoma, head and neck, liver or kidney cancer.

The chain combines TRBV28 with TRBJ2-1, with 9 bases that match TRBD2. V lost 4 bases and J lost 8; bases outside the gene matches: 12. The CDR3 is 16 amino acids. Per the germline V gene, CDR1 is MDHEN and CDR2 is SYDVKM. CDR3 sequence reads: CASSSVGSGGTYEQFF. The CDR3, as DNA: TGTGCCAGCAGTTCCGTGGGTAGCGGGGGCACGTATGAGCAGTTCTTC.

J is TRBJ1-2 and V is TRBV7-9; D possibly corresponds to TRBD1 (6 bases). The germline V and J ends were trimmed by 5 bases and 1 base, with 8 bases remaining between them. CDR1 and CDR2 from the germline V gene are SEHNR and FQNEAQ (reference sequence). The CDR3 length is 13 residues. CDR3 DNA: TGTGCCAGCAGCCGGGACAATAACTATGGCTACACCTTC. Amino acid sequence: CASSRDNNYGYTF. The variable domain in full, with the rest retrieved from reference TRBV7-9 and TRBJ1-2, is DTGVSQNPRHKITKRGQNVTFRCDPISEHNRLYWYRQTLGQGPEFLTYFQNEAQLEKSRLLSDRFSAERPKGSFSTLEIQRTEQGDSAMYLCASSRDNNYGYTFGSGTRLTVV.

In regard to this clone: The junction departs from the called germline gene at one end, perhaps through a read error. The chain combines TRBV7-7 with TRBJ1-4; 7 nucleotides line up with TRBD1. The germline V gene has CDR1 SSHAT and CDR2 FNYEAQ (reference sequence). This CDR3 contains 15 residues. CDR3 loop: CASSSTGVTNEKLFF. The CDR3 bases are TGTGCTAGCAGTTCTACAGGGGTCACTAATGAAAAACTGTTTTTT.

The J gene is TRBJ2-7, the V gene TRBV28; D may be TRBD2 (5 bases). From germline, CDR1 is MDHEN and CDR2 SYDVKM. The V gene lost 5 bases and the J gene lost 2 bases, with 10 bases spanning the gap. The CDR3 extends over 13 amino acids. CDR3 sequence (DNA): TGTGCCAGCAGTGAGGGTACTACCTACGAGCAGTACTTC. Its protein is CASSEGTTYEQYF.

The table lists this clone with a count of one. V usage is TRBV27 and J usage is TRBJ2-7, with 11 bases identical to TRBD2. Germline CDR1 is MNHEY and CDR2 is SMNVEV (reference sequence). Losses at the gene ends were 5 bases for V and 3 bases for J; bases not matched to a gene: 3. The CDR3 covers 14 residues. The CDR3, as DNA: TGTGCCAGCAGTCCGGGACTAGCGGTCTACGAGCAGTACTTC. This gives the protein CASSPGLAVYEQYF.

The chain has TRBV19 and TRBJ1-4; no clear D gene. Trimming left V 5 bases short and J 8 bases short, with 12 bases between. This CDR3 is 13 amino acids long. The V gene's germline CDR1 is LNHDA and CDR2 SQIVND (reference sequence). The CDR3 DNA sequence: TGTGCCAGTAGTTCCCGTGGGCAGGAAAAACTGTTTTTT. It codes for CASSSRGQEKLFF.

CDR3 in DNA: TGTGCCAGTAGGAAGGGTGGCGTAGATCAGCCCCAGCATTTT. This codes for CASRKGGVDQPQHF. This rearrangement joins TRBV19 to TRBJ1-5; D gene unclear. The V end was cut by 6 bases, the J end by 5 bases, with 14 bases between. Germline CDR1 reads LNHDA; CDR2 reads SQIVND (reference sequence). There are 14 residues in the CDR3. Looking up the rest from reference TRBV19 and TRBJ1-5 gives the full variable domain: DGGITQSPKYLFRKEGQNVTLSCEQNLNHDAMYWYRQDPGQGLRLIYYSQIVNDFQKGDIAEGYSVSREKKESFPLTVTSAQKNPTAFYLCASRKGGVDQPQHFGDGTRLSIL.

The V gene is TRBV18, the J gene TRBJ1-2, with 7 positions matching TRBD1. Germline V CDR1 and CDR2: KGHSH, LQKENI. With 2 bases clipped from V and 6 bases from J, the junction kept 3 bases outside the gene matches. The CDR3 length is 13 residues. Here the CDR3 DNA reads TGTGCCAGCTCACCATTCACAGGGGATGGCTACACCTTC. It translates to CASSPFTGDGYTF.

The gene calls are TRBV10-3 and TRBJ1-4; D possibly corresponds to TRBD1 (5 bases). This CDR3 region has 14 residues. Germline CDR1 reads ENHRY; CDR2 reads SYGVKD. V lost 3 bases, J lost 5 bases, and 10 bases lay in between. CDR3 residues: CAISEGAVNEKLFF. As DNA, the CDR3 is TGTGCCATCAGTGAAGGGGCGGTGAATGAAAAACTGTTTTTT.